These 12 T cell receptor beta chains originate from one sample sequenced in a study of identical twins. TCRdb re-called the 5' RACE reads with MiXCR, one entry per CDR3 protein. Among about 240,000 distinct CDR3 sequences listed, approximately 11% were seen once. The sample also formed part of further work on yellow fever vaccine responses in identical twins.

The specimen sequenced was memory (CD45RO+) T cells sorted from blood. The source of these receptors is a woman between 18 and 29 years old in good health.

For the CDR3, the DNA is TGTGCCAGCAGCTTATTGGCCCGAAGGACAGGGAGGAGCACCGGGGAGCTGTTTTTT. The encoded protein is CASSLLARRTGRSTGELFF. V is TRBV11-2 and J is TRBJ2-2; 8 nucleotides align to TRBD1. V trimming: 2 bases; J trimming: 4 bases; junction bases outside the gene matches: 15. CDR3 length: 19 amino acids. Germline V CDR1 and CDR2: SGHAT, FQNNGV. The full variable domain, with the rest looked up from reference TRBV11-2 and TRBJ2-2, is EAGVAQSPRYKIIEKRQSVAFWCNPISGHATLYWYQQILGQGPKLLIQFQNNGVVDDSQLPKDRFSAERLKGVDSTLKIQPAKLEDSAVYLCASSLLARRTGRSTGELFFGEGSRLTVL.

V gene TRBV9 combines with J gene TRBJ2-7; possible D gene TRBD1, 5 bases. The CDR3 runs to 15 residues. Germline CDR1 SGDLS, CDR2 YYNGEE. The V and J ends lost 0 bases and 5 bases respectively, with 15 bases between them. The CDR3 DNA reads as TGTGCCAGCAGCGTAGTGGCAGGACAACTTAACGAGCAGTACTTC. Protein product: CASSVVAGQLNEQYF.

J is TRBJ2-7 and V is TRBV11-2, with 7 bases fitting TRBD1. The CDR3 has 15 residues. Per the germline V gene, CDR1 is SGHAT and CDR2 is FQNNGV. V lost 0 bases, J lost 1 base, and 3 bases stayed unmatched. The CDR3 here is CASSLEYRGSYEQYF. The CDR3 coding sequence is TGTGCCAGCAGCTTAGAGTACAGGGGTTCCTACGAGCAGTACTTC. Full variable domain (rest looked up from reference TRBV11-2 and TRBJ2-7): EAGVAQSPRYKIIEKRQSVAFWCNPISGHATLYWYQQILGQGPKLLIQFQNNGVVDDSQLPKDRFSAERLKGVDSTLKIQPAKLEDSAVYLCASSLEYRGSYEQYFGPGTRLTVT.

The V gene is TRBV12-3 or TRBV12-4, the J gene TRBJ2-7; perhaps TRBD1 as D (5 bases). This CDR3 region has 14 residues. V lost 7 bases and J lost 7, with 20 bases in between. The CDR3 region is CASNGQGPWGEQYF. The CDR3 nucleotides are TGTGCCAGCAACGGTCAGGGCCCTTGGGGAGAGCAGTACTTC.

The rearrangement links TRBV5-6 to TRBJ2-1; no reliable D call. Trimming stripped 0 bases from V and 10 bases from J, with 11 bases between. Germline V gene lookup returns CDR1 SGHDT and CDR2 YYEEEE. This CDR3 contains 13 residues. The CDR3 sequence is CASSLEVREEQFF. In DNA form, the CDR3 reads TGTGCCAGCAGCTTGGAGGTAAGGGAAGAGCAGTTCTTC.

This chain joins TRBV29-1 and TRBJ1-1; D is undetermined. Germline CDR1 is SQVTM and CDR2 is ANQGSEA. The V and J ends lost 7 bases and 0 bases respectively, with 9 bases between them. CDR3 size: 12 residues. CDR3 loop: CSATLMNTEAFF. The CDR3 DNA sequence: TGCAGCGCAACACTGATGAACACTGAAGCTTTCTTT.

As concerns this clonotype: A single base separates this from a much larger clone, so it may be a read error. The gene calls are TRBV6-1 and TRBJ1-6; D gene uncertain. Germline V lookup: CDR1 MNHNS, CDR2 SASEGT. The CDR3 contains 12 residues. CDR3 sequence (DNA): TGTGCCAGCCAAGAGAAAAATTCACCCTTCCACTTT. It is translated as CASQEKNSPFHF.

The rearrangement joins TRBV5-4 to TRBJ2-3; unclear D gene. V dropped 3 bases and J dropped 2 bases, with 7 bases sitting between them. Germline lookup yields CDR1 SGHNT and CDR2 YYREEE (reference sequence). CDR3 length: 13 amino acids. CDR3 sequence reads: CASSSENTDTQYF. The CDR3 region has the DNA TGTGCCAGCAGCTCCGAAAACACAGATACGCAGTATTTT.

In this sample, this clonotype turned up a few times. The genes are TRBV28 and TRBJ2-3; D is undetermined. Looked up from germline, CDR1 is MDHEN and CDR2 is SYDVKM. Between the trimmed V and J ends, which lost 1 base and 0 bases, there was a span of 11 bases. This CDR3 has 16 residues. As DNA, the CDR3 is TGTGCCAGCAGTTTATCCCAAGCTACGAGCACAGATACGCAGTATTTT. As protein: CASSLSQATSTDTQYF.

This clonotype was recorded a few times. This chain uses TRBV6-5 with TRBJ1-4, with no clear D. The CDR3 consists of 14 residues. Germline-derived CDR1 and CDR2 are MNHEY and SVGAGI. Trimming shortened V by 4 bases and J by 8 bases, and 14 bases separated the two germline ends. CDR3 protein: CASSLHRAMEKLFF. In DNA form, the CDR3 reads TGTGCCAGCAGTTTACACAGAGCCATGGAAAAACTGTTTTTT.

This clonotype was counted between two and nine times. The chain combines TRBV20-1 with TRBJ2-3; 11 bases are shared with TRBD1. The CDR3 length is 16 residues. Looked up from germline, CDR1 is DFQATT and CDR2 is SNEGSKA (reference sequence). V trimming: 6 bases; J trimming: 1 base; junction bases outside the gene matches: 9. The CDR3 DNA reads TGCAGTGCAAGAAGCGGGACAGGGGGACGCACAGATACGCAGTATTTT. Its translation: CSARSGTGGRTDTQYF.

This clonotype has only a few counts. The chain joins TRBV11-1 to TRBJ2-2; D perhaps matches TRBD1 (6 bases). V dropped 4 bases and J dropped 2 bases, with 17 bases sitting between them. Germline-derived CDR1 and CDR2 are SGHAT and FQDESV (reference sequence). The CDR3 covers 17 residues. This chain's CDR3 is CASSSHATGLNTGELFF. The CDR3 DNA reads as TGTGCCAGCAGCTCTCACGCGACAGGTCTTAACACCGGGGAGCTGTTTTTT.